This TCR beta chain was identified during a study of T-cell memory formation after mild COVID-19. Study information: The two donors had largely donor-specific TCR clusters. Study findings and constraints: CD4+ contracting clones lay mainly in CM and EM, CD8+ ones in EMRA. Pre-infection memory contained some responding clones, which suggested that cross-reactive memory had joined.

TCRdb passed the 5' RACE reads through MiXCR, listing each CDR3 protein once. This table holds roughly 350,000 distinct CDR3 sequences, 20% to 25% found once. Many counts were recorded for this clonotype. Its antigen is undetermined. J gave up 2 bases and V 4 bases, and 4 bases lay outside the gene matches. Germline CDR1 reads SGHRS; CDR2 reads YFSETQ. The CDR3 totals 15 residues. The V call is TRBV5-1, the J call TRBJ2-1; 9 bases fit TRBD1. Sequencing was performed on PBMCs or a T cell subset sorted from them (not recorded which). The clonotype comes from an adult woman who had mild COVID-19 (a few samples of this study predate the infection). Cell type and time point are not known. CDR3 sequence: CASSSGTGPYNEQFF. CDR3 bases: TGCGCCAGCAGCAGTGGGACAGGGCCCTACAATGAGCAGTTCTTC.